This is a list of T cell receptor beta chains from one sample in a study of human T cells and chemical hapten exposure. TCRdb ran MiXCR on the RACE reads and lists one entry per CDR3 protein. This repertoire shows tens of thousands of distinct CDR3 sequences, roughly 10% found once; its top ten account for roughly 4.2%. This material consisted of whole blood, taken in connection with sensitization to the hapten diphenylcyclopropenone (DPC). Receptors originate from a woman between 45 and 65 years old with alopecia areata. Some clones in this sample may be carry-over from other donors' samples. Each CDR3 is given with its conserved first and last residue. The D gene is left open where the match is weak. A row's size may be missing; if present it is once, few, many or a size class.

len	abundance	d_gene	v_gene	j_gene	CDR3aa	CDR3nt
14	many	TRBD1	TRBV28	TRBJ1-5	CASSLATGFQPQHF	TGTGCCAGCAGTTTAGCGACAGGGTTCCAGCCCCAGCATTTT
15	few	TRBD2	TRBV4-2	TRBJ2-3	CASSQAGGGADTQYF	TGTGCCAGCAGCCAAGCTGGCGGGGGGGCAGATACGCAGTATTTT
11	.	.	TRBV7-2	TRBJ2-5	CASSAVETQYF	TGTGCCAGCAGCGCAGTAGAGACCCAGTACTTC
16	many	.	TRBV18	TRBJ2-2	CASSPLRLLNTGELFF	TGTGCCAGCTCACCACTTCGACTACTTAACACCGGGGAGCTGTTTTTT
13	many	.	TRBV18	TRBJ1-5	CASSPTGDQPQHF	TGTGCCAGCTCACCGACCGGAGATCAGCCCCAGCATTTT
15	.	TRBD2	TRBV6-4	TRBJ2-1	CASRPGLDSYNEQFF	TGTGCCAGCAGACCGGGACTAGACTCGTACAATGAGCAGTTCTTC
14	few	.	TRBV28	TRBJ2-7	CASSVYGPSYEQYF	TGTGCCAGCAGTGTATACGGACCCTCCTACGAGCAGTACTTC
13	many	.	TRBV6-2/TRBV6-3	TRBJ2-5	CASSTRREETQYF	TGTGCCAGCAGTACGAGGCGGGAAGAGACCCAGTACTTC
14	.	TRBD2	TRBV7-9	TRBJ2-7	CASSHDPGGREQYF	TGTGCCAGCAGCCATGACCCGGGAGGTAGGGAGCAGTACTTC
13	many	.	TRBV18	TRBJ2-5	CASSPGQQETQYF	TGTGCCAGCTCACCAGGACAGCAAGAGACCCAGTACTTC
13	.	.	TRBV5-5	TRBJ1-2	CASRAGSVYGYTF	TGTGCCAGCAGGGCCGGGTCAGTCTATGGCTACACCTTC
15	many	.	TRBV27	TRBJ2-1	CASARVRSSYNEQFF	TGTGCCAGCGCCAGGGTTCGGAGCTCCTACAATGAGCAGTTCTTC
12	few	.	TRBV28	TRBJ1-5	CATVGGLQPQHF	TGTGCCACCGTGGGGGGCCTTCAGCCCCAGCATTTT
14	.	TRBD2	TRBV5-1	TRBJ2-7	CASSLPAGGREQYF	TGCGCCAGCAGCTTGCCGGCGGGAGGCAGGGAGCAGTACTTC
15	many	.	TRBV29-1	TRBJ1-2	CSVRPEVSYNYGYTF	TGCAGCGTTAGGCCAGAAGTTTCTTATAACTATGGCTACACCTTC
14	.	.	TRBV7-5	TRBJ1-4	CISVSQTRAEKLFF	.
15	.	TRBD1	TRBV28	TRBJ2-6	CASSHDRVGANVLTF	TGTGCCAGCAGTCATGACAGGGTTGGGGCCAACGTCCTGACTTTC
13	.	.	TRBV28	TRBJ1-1	CAIRRYMNTEAFF	TGTGCCATCCGACGGTACATGAACACTGAAGCTTTCTTT
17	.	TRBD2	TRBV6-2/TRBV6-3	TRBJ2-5	CASRMRSGLGYQETQYF	TGTGCCAGCAGGATGCGTTCCGGACTAGGTTACCAAGAGACCCAGTACTTC
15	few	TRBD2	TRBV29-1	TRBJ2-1	CSAQAGERSYNEQFF	TGCAGCGCCCAAGCGGGAGAGAGATCCTACAATGAGCAGTTCTTC
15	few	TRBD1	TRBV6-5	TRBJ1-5	CASSYRQGGNQPQHF	TGTGCCAGCAGTTACCGACAGGGTGGTAATCAGCCCCAGCATTTT
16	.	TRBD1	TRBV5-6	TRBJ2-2	CASSLAGGLNTGELFF	TGTGCCAGCAGCTTGGCAGGGGGCCTCAACACCGGGGAGCTGTTTTTT
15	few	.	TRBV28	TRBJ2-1	CASSLGGSAAGEQFF	TGTGCCAGCAGTTTAGGTGGGAGCGCGGCCGGTGAGCAGTTCTTC
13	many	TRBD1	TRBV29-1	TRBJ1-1	CSVDDRAGTEAFF	TGCAGCGTTGACGACAGGGCGGGCACTGAAGCTTTCTTT
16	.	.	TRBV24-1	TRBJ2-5	CATSDPQQGGQETQYF	TGTGCCACCAGTGATCCTCAACAGGGGGGGCAAGAGACCCAGTACTTC
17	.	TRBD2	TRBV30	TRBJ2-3	CAWDTSGGPPGPDTQYF	TGTGCCTGGGATACTAGCGGGGGCCCACCGGGCCCAGATACGCAGTATTTT
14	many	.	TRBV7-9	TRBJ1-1	CASSLSSPGAEAFF	TGTGCCAGCAGCTTATCTAGCCCGGGGGCTGAAGCTTTCTTT
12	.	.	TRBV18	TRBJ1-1	CASSRAYTEAFF	TGTGCCAGCTCACGGGCGTACACTGAAGCTTTCTTT
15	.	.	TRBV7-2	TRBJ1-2	CASSSGRGLGPGYTF	TGTGCCAGCAGCTCCGGGCGCGGGCTGGGTCCAGGCTACACCTTC
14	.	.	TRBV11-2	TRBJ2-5	CASRQTGSGETQYF	TGTGCCAGCAGGCAAACAGGGAGCGGAGAGACCCAGTACTTC
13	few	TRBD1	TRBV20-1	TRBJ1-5	CSATTGGGQPQHF	TGCAGTGCAACCACAGGGGGCGGACAGCCCCAGCATTTT
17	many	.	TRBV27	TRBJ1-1	CASYSGNRKPKFTEAFF	TGTGCCAGCTATTCAGGGAACAGGAAGCCCAAGTTCACTGAAGCTTTCTTT
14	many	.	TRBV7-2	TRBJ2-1	CASSLSHANNEQFF	TGTGCCAGCAGCTTATCTCACGCAAACAATGAGCAGTTCTTC
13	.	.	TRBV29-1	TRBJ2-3	CSVEETPTDTQYF	TGCAGCGTTGAGGAGACACCCACAGATACGCAGTATTTT
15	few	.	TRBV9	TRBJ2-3	CASSVGGLRLDTQYF	TGTGCCAGCAGCGTAGGCGGTCTTCGACTGGATACGCAGTATTTT
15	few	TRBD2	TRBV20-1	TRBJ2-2	CSARDSASGRGELFF	TGCAGTGCTAGAGATTCGGCTAGCGGCCGGGGGGAGCTGTTTTTT
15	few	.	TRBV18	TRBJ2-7	CASSPPDRRSYEQYF	TGTGCCAGCTCACCACCAGACAGGCGCTCCTACGAGCAGTACTTC
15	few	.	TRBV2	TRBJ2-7	CASSETVPRSYEQYF	TGTGCCAGCAGTGAAACAGTCCCAAGGTCCTACGAGCAGTACTTC
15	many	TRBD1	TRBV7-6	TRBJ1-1	CASSKDRAGNTEAFF	TGTGCCAGCAGCAAAGACAGGGCGGGGAACACTGAAGCTTTCTTT